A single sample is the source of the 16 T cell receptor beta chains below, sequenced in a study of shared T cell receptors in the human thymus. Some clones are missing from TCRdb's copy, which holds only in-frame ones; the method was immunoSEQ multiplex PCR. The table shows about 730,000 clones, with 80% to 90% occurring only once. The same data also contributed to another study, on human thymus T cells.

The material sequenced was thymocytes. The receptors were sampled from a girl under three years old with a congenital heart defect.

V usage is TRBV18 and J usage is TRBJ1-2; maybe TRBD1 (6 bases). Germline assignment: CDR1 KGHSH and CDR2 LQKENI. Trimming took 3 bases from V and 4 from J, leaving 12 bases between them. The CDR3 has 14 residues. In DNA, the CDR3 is TGTGCCAGCTCACCGAAGGACAGTTCCTATGGCTACACCTTC. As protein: CASSPKDSSYGYTF.

The CDR3 bases are TGTGCCAGCAGTCCTCCTACCGGGACTAGCGGCCTCCCTGTTAAGCAGTTCTTC. Its translation is CASSPPTGTSGLPVKQFF. V gene TRBV27 combines with J gene TRBJ2-1; 11 bases line up with TRBD2. The germline gives CDR1 MNHEY, CDR2 SMNVEV (reference sequence). Losses at the gene ends were 5 bases for V and 11 bases for J; bases not matched to a gene: 20. The CDR3 spans 18 residues.

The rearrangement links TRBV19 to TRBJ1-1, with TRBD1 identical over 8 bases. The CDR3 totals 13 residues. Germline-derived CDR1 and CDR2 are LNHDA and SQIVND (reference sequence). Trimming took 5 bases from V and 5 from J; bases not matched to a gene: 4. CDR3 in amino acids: CASSGQGRTEAFF. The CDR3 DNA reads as TGTGCCAGTAGTGGACAGGGAAGGACTGAAGCTTTCTTT. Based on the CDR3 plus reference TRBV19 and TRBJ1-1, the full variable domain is DGGITQSPKYLFRKEGQNVTLSCEQNLNHDAMYWYRQDPGQGLRLIYYSQIVNDFQKGDIAEGYSVSREKKESFPLTVTSAQKNPTAFYLCASSGQGRTEAFFGQGTRLTVV.

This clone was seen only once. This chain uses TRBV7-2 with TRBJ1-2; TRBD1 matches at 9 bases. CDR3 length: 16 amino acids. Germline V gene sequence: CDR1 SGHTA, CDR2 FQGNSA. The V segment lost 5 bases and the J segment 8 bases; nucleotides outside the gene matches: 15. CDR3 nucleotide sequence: TGTGCCAGCAGCCTCTCCCGGACAGGGGAACGGTTAGGCTACACCTTC. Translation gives CASSLSRTGERLGYTF.

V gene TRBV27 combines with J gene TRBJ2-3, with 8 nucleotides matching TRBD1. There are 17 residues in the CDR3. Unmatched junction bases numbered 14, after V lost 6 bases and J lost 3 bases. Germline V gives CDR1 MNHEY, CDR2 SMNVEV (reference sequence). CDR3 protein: CASSPERTGLTTDTQYF. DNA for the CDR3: TGTGCCAGCAGCCCGGAGAGGACAGGGTTAACGACAGATACGCAGTATTTT.

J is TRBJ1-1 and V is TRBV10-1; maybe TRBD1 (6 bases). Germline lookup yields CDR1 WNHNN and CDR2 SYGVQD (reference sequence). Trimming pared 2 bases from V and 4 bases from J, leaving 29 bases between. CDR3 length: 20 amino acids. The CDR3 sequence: CASSEKKGTTGAKFLTEAFF. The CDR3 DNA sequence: TGCGCCAGCAGTGAGAAGAAGGGGACGACAGGAGCGAAATTTCTCACTGAAGCTTTCTTT.

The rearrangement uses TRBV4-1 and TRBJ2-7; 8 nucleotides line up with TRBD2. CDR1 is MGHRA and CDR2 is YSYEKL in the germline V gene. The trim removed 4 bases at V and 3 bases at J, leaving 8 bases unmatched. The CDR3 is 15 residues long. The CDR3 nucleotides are TGCGCCAGCAGCCTCACGCGACTAGCGTTCTACGAGCAGTACTTC. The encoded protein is CASSLTRLAFYEQYF.

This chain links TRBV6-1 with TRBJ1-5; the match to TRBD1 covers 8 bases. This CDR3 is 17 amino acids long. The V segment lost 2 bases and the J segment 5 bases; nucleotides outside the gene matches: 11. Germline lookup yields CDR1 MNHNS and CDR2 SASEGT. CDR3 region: CASSESCADRAHQPQHF. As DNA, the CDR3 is TGTGCCAGCAGTGAAAGTTGTGCGGACAGGGCGCATCAGCCCCAGCATTTT.

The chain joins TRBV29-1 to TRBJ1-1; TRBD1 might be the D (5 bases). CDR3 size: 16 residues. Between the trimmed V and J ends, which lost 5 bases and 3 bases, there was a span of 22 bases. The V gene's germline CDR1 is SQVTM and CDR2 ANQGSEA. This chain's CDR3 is CSVCTPWRGVDTEAFF. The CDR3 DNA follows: TGCAGCGTTTGCACTCCTTGGCGGGGGGTGGACACTGAAGCTTTCTTT.

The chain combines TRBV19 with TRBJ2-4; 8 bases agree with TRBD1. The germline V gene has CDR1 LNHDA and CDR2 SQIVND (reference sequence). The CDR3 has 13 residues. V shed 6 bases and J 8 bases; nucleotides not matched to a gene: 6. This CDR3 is CASREDREDIQYF. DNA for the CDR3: TGTGCCAGTAGGGAGGACAGGGAGGACATTCAGTACTTC.

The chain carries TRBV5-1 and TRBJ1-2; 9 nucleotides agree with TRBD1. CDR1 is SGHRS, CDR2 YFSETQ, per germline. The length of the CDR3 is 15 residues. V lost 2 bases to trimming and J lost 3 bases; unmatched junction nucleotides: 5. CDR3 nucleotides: TGCGCCAGCAGCTTCGGGACAGGGTGGGACTATGGCTACACCTTC. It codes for CASSFGTGWDYGYTF.

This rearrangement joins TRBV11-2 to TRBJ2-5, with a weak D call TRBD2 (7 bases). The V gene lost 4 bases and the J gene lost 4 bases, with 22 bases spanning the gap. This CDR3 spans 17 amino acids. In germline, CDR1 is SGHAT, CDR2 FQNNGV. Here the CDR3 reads CASSWGGLGGGPETQYF. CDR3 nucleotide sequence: TGTGCCAGCAGCTGGGGGGGCCTAGGGGGGGGGCCAGAGACCCAGTACTTC.

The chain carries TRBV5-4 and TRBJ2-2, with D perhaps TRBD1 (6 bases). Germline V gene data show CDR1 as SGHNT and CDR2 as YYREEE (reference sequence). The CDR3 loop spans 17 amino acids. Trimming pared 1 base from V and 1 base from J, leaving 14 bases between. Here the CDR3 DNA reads TGTGCCAGCAGCTTGCGCACAGGGCCCTTGAACACCGGGGAGCTGTTTTTT. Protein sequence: CASSLRTGPLNTGELFF.

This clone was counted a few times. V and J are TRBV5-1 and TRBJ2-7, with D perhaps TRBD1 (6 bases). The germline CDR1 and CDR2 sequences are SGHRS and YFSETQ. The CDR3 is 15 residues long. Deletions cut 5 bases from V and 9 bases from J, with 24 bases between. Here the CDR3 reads CASSPTQETGKGQYF. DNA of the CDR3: TGCGCCAGCAGTCCGACACAAGAAACAGGGAAGGGGCAGTACTTC.

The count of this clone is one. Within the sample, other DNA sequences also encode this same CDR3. CDR3 nucleotides: TGCAGTGCTTCATACGAGCAGTACTTC. It specifies CSASYEQYF. The rearrangement joins TRBV20-1 to TRBJ2-7; D not certain. There are 9 residues in the CDR3. CDR1 is DFQATT and CDR2 is SNEGSKA in the germline V gene (reference sequence). V was shortened by 5 bases and J by 4 bases, with 3 bases between the two germline ends.

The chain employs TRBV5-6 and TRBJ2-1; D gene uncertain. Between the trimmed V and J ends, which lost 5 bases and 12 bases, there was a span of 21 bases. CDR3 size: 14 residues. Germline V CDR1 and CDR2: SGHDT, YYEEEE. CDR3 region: CASSPVKERLLQFF. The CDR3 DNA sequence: TGTGCCAGCAGTCCGGTTAAGGAGAGGTTGTTGCAGTTCTTC.